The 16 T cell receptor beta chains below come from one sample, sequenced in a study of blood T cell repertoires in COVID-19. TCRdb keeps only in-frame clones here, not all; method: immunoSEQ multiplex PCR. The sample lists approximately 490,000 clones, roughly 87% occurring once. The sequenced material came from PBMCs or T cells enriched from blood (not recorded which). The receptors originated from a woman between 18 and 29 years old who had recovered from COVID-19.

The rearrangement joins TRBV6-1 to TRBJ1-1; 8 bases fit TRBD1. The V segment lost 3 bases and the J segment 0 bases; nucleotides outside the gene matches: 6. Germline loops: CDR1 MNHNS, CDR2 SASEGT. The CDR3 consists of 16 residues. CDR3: CASSDGQGRMNTEAFF. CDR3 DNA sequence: TGTGCCAGCAGTGACGGACAGGGTCGGATGAACACTGAAGCTTTCTTT.

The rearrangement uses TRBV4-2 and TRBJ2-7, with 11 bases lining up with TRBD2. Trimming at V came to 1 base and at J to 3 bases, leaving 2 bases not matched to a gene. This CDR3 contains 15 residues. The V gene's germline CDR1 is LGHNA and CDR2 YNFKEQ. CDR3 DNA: TGTGCCAGCAGCCAAGGGACTAGCGGGCTCTACGAGCAGTACTTC. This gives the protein CASSQGTSGLYEQYF.

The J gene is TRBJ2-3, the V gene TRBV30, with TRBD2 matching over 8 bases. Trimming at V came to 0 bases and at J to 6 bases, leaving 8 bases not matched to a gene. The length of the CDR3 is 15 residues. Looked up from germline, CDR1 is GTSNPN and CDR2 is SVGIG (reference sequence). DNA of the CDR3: TGTGCCTGGAGTGTACCGGGGGGGACTCTGGATACGCAGTATTTT. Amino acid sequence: CAWSVPGGTLDTQYF. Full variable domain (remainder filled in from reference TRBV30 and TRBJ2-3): SQTIHQWPATLVQPVGSPLSLECTVEGTSNPNLYWYRQAAGRGLQLLFYSVGIGQISSEVPQNLSASRPQDRQFILSSKKLLLSDSGFYLCAWSVPGGTLDTQYFGPGTRLTVL.

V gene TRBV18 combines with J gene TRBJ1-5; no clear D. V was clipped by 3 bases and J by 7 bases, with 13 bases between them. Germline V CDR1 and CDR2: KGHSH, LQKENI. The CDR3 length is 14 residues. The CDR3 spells CASSPGGPQQPQHF. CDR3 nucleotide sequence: TGTGCCAGCTCACCTGGAGGACCCCAACAGCCCCAGCATTTT.

CDR3 coding DNA: TGCGCCAGCGGTGTACAGGGGAATGGGAGGAACACTGAAGCTTTCTTT. Residues: CASGVQGNGRNTEAFF. V usage is TRBV4-1 and J usage is TRBJ1-1; TRBD1 agrees at 7 bases. V shed 8 bases and J 1 base; nucleotides not matched to a gene: 13. From germline, CDR1 is MGHRA and CDR2 YSYEKL. The CDR3 extends over 16 amino acids.

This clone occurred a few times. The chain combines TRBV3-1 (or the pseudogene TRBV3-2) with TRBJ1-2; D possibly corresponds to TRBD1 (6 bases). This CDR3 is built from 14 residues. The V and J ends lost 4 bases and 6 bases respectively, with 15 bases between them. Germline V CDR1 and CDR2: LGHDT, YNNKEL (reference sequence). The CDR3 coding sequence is TGTGCCAGCAGCCGACAAGTCACAGGGCATGGCTACACCTTC. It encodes CASSRQVTGHGYTF.

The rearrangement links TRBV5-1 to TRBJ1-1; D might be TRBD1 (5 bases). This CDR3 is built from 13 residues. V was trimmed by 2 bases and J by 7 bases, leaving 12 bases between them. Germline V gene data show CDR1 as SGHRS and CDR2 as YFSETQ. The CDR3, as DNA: TGCGCCAGCAGCTTCGGGGGGGAATATGAAGCTTTCTTT. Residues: CASSFGGEYEAFF.

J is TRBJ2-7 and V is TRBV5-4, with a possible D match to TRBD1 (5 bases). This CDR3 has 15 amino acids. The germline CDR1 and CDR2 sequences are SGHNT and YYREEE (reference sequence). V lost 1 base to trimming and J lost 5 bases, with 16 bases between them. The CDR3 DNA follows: TGTGCCAGCAGCTTGAGAGGAGCAGGGTTAAACGAGCAGTACTTC. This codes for CASSLRGAGLNEQYF.

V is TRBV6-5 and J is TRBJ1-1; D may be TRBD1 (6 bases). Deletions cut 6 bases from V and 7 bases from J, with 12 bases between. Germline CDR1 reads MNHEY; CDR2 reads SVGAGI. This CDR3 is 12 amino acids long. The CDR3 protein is CASRRGFVEAFF. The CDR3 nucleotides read TGTGCCAGCAGGAGGGGGTTCGTTGAAGCTTTCTTT.

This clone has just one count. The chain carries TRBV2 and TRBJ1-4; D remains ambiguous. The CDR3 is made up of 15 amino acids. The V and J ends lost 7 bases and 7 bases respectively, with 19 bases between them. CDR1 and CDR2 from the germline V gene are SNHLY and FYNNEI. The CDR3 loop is CASTLMGGNGEKLFF. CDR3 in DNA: TGTGCCAGCACTCTAATGGGAGGGAACGGTGAAAAACTGTTTTTT.

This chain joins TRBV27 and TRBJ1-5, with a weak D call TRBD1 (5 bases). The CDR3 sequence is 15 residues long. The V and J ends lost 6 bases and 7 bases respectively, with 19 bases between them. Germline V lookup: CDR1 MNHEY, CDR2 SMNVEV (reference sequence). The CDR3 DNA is TGTGCCAGCAGGCCCGCGGGACGGGGGGGGCAGCCCCAGCATTTT. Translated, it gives CASRPAGRGGQPQHF.

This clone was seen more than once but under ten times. The CDR3 spells CASSSTGTGGQPQHF. In DNA form, the CDR3 reads TGTGCCAGCAGTTCTACCGGGACAGGCGGGCAGCCCCAGCATTTT. The rearrangement uses TRBV28 and TRBJ1-5; 8 bases align to TRBD1. The CDR3 is 15 residues long. CDR1 and CDR2 (germline): MDHEN, SYDVKM. The ends lost 4 bases at V and 7 bases at J; junction bases unmatched: 9.

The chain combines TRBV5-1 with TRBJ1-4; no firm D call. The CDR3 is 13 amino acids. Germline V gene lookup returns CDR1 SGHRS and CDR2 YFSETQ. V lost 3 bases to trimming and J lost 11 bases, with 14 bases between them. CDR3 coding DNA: TGCGCCAGCAGCTCGACCCAGGATGGGAAACTGTTTTTT. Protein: CASSSTQDGKLFF.

The CDR3 loop is CASRDRGVGELFF. The CDR3 DNA reads as TGTGCCAGTAGAGACAGGGGGGTCGGGGAGCTGTTTTTT. The chain combines TRBV19 with TRBJ2-2; 9 bases match TRBD1. CDR3 length: 13 amino acids. The V gene end was trimmed by 6 bases and the J gene end by 7 bases; junction bases not matched to a gene: 3. The V gene's germline CDR1 is LNHDA and CDR2 SQIVND (reference sequence).

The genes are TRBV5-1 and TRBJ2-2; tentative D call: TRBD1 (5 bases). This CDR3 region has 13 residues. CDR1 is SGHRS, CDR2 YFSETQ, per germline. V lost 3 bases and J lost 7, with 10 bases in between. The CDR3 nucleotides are TGCGCCAGCAGCTCAGGACACGGCGGGGAGCTGTTTTTT. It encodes CASSSGHGGELFF. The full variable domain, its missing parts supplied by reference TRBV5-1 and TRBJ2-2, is KAGVTQTPRYLIKTRGQQVTLSCSPISGHRSVSWYQQTPGQGLQFLFEYFSETQRNKGNFPGRFSGRQFSNSRSEMNVSTLELGDSALYLCASSSGHGGELFFGEGSRLTVL.

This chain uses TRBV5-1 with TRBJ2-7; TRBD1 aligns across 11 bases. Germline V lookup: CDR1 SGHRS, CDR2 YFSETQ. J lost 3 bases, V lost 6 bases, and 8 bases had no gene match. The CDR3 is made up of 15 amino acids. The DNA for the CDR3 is TGCGCCAGCAAAGGGGGGACAGGGGGATTCTACGAGCAGTACTTC. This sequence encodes CASKGGTGGFYEQYF.